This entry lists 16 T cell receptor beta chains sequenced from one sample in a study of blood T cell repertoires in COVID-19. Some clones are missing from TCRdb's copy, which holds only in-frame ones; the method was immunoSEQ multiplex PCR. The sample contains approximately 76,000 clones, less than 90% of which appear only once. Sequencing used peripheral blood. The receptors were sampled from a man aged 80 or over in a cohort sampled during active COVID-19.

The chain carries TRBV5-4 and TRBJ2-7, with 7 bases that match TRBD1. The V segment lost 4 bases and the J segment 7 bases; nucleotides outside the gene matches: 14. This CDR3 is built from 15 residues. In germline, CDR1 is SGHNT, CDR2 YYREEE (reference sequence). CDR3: CASSPGGAEPSEQYF. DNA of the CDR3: TGTGCCAGCAGCCCAGGGGGTGCCGAACCTTCGGAGCAGTACTTC.

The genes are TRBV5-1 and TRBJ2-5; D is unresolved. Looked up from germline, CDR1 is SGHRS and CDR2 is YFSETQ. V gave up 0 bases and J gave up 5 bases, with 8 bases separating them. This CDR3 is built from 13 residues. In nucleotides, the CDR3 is TGCGCCAGCAGCTTGGCGGTTCGGGAGACCCAGTACTTC. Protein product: CASSLAVRETQYF.

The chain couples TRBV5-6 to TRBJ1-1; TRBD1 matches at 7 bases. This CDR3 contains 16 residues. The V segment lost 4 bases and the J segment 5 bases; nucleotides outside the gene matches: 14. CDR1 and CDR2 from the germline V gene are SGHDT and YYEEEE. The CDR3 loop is CASSGRTGGVWTEAFF. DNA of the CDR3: TGTGCCAGCAGCGGGAGGACAGGTGGGGTCTGGACTGAAGCTTTCTTT.

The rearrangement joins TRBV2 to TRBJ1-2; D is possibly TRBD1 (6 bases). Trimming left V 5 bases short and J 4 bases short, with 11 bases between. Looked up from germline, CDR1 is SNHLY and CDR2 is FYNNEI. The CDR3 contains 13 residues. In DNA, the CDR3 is TGTGCCAGCAGTCCACAGGGTCTCTATGGCTACACCTTC. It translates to CASSPQGLYGYTF.

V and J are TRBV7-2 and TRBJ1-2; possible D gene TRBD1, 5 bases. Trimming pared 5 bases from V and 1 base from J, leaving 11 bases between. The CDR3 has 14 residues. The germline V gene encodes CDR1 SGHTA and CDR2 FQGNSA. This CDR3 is CASSPGQINYGYTF. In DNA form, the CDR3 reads TGTGCCAGCAGCCCAGGACAAATTAACTATGGCTACACCTTC.

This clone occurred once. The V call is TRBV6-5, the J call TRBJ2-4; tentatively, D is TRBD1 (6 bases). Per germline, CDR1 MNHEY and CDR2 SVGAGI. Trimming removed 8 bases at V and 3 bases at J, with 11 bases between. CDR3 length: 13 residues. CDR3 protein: CASGIQGKNIQYF. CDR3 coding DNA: TGTGCCAGCGGAATACAGGGCAAAAACATTCAGTACTTC.

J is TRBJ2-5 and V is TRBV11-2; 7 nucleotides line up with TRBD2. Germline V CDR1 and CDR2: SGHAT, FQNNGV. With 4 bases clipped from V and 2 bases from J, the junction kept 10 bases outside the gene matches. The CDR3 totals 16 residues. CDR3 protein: CASSSQGLQQQETQYF. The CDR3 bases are TGTGCCAGCAGCTCCCAGGGACTACAGCAGCAAGAGACCCAGTACTTC.

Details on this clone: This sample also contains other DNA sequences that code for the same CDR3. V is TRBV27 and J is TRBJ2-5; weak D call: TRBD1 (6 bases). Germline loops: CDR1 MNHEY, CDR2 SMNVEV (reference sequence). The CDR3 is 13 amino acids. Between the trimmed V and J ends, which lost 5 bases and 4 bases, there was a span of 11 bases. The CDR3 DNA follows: TGTGCCAGCAGTCCACAGGGCAGAGAGACCCAGTACTTC. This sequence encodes CASSPQGRETQYF.

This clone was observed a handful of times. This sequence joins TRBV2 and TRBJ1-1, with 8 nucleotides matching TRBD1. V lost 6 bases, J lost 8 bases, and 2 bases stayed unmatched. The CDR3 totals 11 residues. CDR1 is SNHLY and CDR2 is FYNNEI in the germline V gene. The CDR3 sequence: CASRWTGEAFF. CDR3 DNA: TGTGCCAGCAGGTGGACAGGGGAAGCTTTCTTT.

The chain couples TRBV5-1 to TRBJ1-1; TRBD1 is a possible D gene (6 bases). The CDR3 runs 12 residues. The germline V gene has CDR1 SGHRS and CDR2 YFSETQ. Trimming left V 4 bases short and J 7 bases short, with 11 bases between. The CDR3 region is CASSVNRVEAFF. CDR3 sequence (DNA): TGCGCCAGCAGCGTAAACAGGGTTGAAGCTTTCTTT. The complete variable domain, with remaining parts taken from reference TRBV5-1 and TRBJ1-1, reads KAGVTQTPRYLIKTRGQQVTLSCSPISGHRSVSWYQQTPGQGLQFLFEYFSETQRNKGNFPGRFSGRQFSNSRSEMNVSTLELGDSALYLCASSVNRVEAFFGQGTRLTVV.

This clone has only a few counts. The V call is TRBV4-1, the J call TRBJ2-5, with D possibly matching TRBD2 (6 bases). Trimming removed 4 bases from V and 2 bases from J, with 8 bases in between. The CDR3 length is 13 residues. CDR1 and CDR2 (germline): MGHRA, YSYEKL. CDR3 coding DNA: TGCGCCAGCAGCCTAGCGGTGCAAGAGACCCAGTACTTC. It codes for CASSLAVQETQYF.

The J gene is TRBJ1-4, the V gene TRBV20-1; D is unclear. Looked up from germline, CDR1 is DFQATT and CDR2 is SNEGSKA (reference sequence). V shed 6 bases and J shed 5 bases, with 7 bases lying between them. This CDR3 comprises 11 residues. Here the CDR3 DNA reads TGCAGTGCCCCAGCGAATGAAAAACTGTTTTTT. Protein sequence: CSAPANEKLFF.

Here the CDR3 reads CASAVGGHRVGTEAFF. As DNA, the CDR3 is TGTGCCAGCGCCGTGGGAGGACACCGGGTAGGGACTGAAGCTTTCTTT. The rearrangement links TRBV7-2 to TRBJ1-1; tentatively, D is TRBD1 (5 bases). This CDR3 contains 16 residues. V was clipped by 8 bases and J by 5 bases, with 24 bases between them. CDR1 and CDR2 (germline): SGHTA, FQGNSA.

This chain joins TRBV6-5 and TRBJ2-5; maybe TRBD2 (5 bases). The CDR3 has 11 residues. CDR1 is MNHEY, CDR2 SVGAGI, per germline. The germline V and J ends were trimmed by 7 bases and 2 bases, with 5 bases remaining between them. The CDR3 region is CASTGQETQYF. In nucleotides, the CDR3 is TGTGCCAGCACGGGGCAAGAGACCCAGTACTTC.

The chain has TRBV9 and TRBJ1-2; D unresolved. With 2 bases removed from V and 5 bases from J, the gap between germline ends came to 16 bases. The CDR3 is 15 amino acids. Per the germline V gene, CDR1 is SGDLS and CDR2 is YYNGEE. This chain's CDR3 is CASSVSTGPIYGYTF. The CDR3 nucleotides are TGTGCCAGCAGCGTTAGCACGGGTCCCATTTATGGCTACACCTTC.

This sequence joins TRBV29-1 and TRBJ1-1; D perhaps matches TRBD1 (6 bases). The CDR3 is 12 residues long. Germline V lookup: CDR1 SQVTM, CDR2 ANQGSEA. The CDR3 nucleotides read TGCAGTGTAATACAGGGTTACACTGAAGCTTTCTTT. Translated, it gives CSVIQGYTEAFF.